This T cell receptor (beta chain) derives from a study of cytotoxic CD8 clonotypes in ibrutinib-treated CLL. Deletions cut 2 bases from V and 2 bases from J, with 7 bases between. CDR3 length: 14 amino acids. The V gene's germline CDR1 is KGHSY and CDR2 FQNENV. This table comes from immunoSEQ multiplex PCR, and its TCRdb copy is limited to in-frame clones, with some not included. The sample yields 45,000 or so clones, about 57% seen once. The sequencing used PBMCs, collected after 24 months of ibrutinib treatment. This clonotype originated in a human donor with chronic lymphocytic leukemia. The chain carries TRBV16 and TRBJ1-5; D is undetermined. This CDR3 is CASSQKGGNQPQHF. CDR3 DNA: TGTGCCAGCAGCCAAAAGGGTGGCAATCAGCCCCAGCATTTT.